One and the same sample provided the 18 T cell receptor beta chains below, sequenced in a study of blood T cells in healthy people across ages. Together with a sample-barcoded 5' primer, a J-beta primer mix was included in a second PCR lasting 7 to 11 cycles. TCRdb re-derived calls from the 5' RACE reads in MiXCR, one entry per CDR3 protein. The table records 1.8 million or so distinct CDR3 sequences, more than 35% of them present only once. The sequencing input was blood. The receptor source for this set is a human donor in good health.

J is TRBJ2-7 and V is TRBV7-2, with 12 bases that match TRBD1. The CDR3 is made up of 15 amino acids. Trimming at V came to 7 bases and at J to 4 bases, leaving 8 bases not matched to a gene. Germline V gives CDR1 SGHTA, CDR2 FQGNSA. CDR3 region: CASTYGTGGRYEQYF. The CDR3 nucleotides read TGTGCCAGCACCTACGGGACAGGGGGCAGATACGAGCAGTACTTC.

The genes are TRBV2 and TRBJ1-6; 7 nucleotides align to TRBD1. This CDR3 has 14 amino acids. Unmatched junction bases numbered 9, after V lost 8 bases and J lost 8 bases. Germline assignment: CDR1 SNHLY and CDR2 FYNNEI. CDR3 coding DNA: TGTGCCAGCGGGACAGTAACGAGGGATTCACCCCTCCACTTT. Translating it yields CASGTVTRDSPLHF.

This clonotype was detected only a few times. The V gene is TRBV20-1, the J gene TRBJ2-7; TRBD2 might be the D (5 bases). V was clipped by 3 bases and J by 3 bases, with 15 bases between them. This CDR3 region has 14 residues. Germline values: CDR1 DFQATT, CDR2 SNEGSKA (reference sequence). CDR3 region: CSASAETGIYEQYF. CDR3 coding DNA: TGCAGTGCTAGTGCGGAGACCGGGATCTACGAGCAGTACTTC.

The chain couples TRBV29-1 to TRBJ2-5, with 8 bases matching TRBD1. The trim removed 5 bases at V and 4 bases at J, leaving 9 bases unmatched. This CDR3 spans 14 amino acids. CDR1 is SQVTM, CDR2 ANQGSEA, per germline. The chain's CDR3 is CSVSLTGARETQYF. In nucleotides, the CDR3 is TGCAGCGTTTCATTGACAGGGGCGCGAGAGACCCAGTACTTC. Using reference TRBV29-1 and TRBJ2-5 for the parts outside the CDR3, the full variable domain is SAVISQKPSRDICQRGTSLTIQCQVDSQVTMMFWYRQQPGQSLTLIATANQGSEATYESGFVIDKFPISRPNLTFSTLTVSNMSPEDSSIYLCSVSLTGARETQYFGPGTRLLVL.

This clonotype was seen a handful of times. This chain links TRBV3-1 with TRBJ1-2; D is perhaps TRBD1 (6 bases). Trimming stripped 0 bases from V and 6 bases from J, with 11 bases between. Germline CDR1 is LGHDT and CDR2 is YNNKEL (reference sequence). This CDR3 spans 14 amino acids. CDR3 in amino acids: CASSQEGTPHGYTF. In nucleotides, the CDR3 is TGTGCCAGCAGCCAAGAGGGGACACCGCATGGCTACACCTTC. Complete variable domain (other parts from reference TRBV3-1 and TRBJ1-2): DTAVSQTPKYLVTQMGNDKSIKCEQNLGHDTMYWYKQDSKKFLKIMFSYNNKELIINETVPNRFSPKSPDKAHLNLHINSLELGDSAVYFCASSQEGTPHGYTFGSGTRLTVV.

This chain uses TRBV12-3 or TRBV12-4 with TRBJ1-5; tentatively, D is TRBD1 (6 bases). This CDR3 has 15 residues. V was clipped by 5 bases and J by 2 bases, with 13 bases between them. For the CDR3, the DNA is TGTGCCAGCAGTAGGGCGGGGGGGCGCAATCAGCCCCAGCATTTT. This encodes CASSRAGGRNQPQHF.

The chain has TRBV5-1 and TRBJ2-1, with 7 positions matching TRBD2. CDR3 length equals 14 residues. J gave up 7 bases and V 3 bases, and 7 bases lay outside the gene matches. Germline CDR1 reads SGHRS; CDR2 reads YFSETQ. The CDR3 is CASSSLTSANEQFF. The CDR3 nucleotides read TGCGCCAGCAGCTCTTTAACTAGCGCTAATGAGCAGTTCTTC.

This clonotype showed up just a few times. The chain combines TRBV7-2 with TRBJ2-1; TRBD1 aligns across 7 bases. This CDR3 spans 12 amino acids. V was pared by 5 bases and J by 9 bases, with 4 bases of the junction left unmatched. In germline, CDR1 is SGHTA, CDR2 FQGNSA. The chain's CDR3 is CASSPHRGEQFF. In DNA form, the CDR3 reads TGTGCCAGCAGCCCCCACAGGGGTGAGCAGTTCTTC.

This chain joins TRBV7-9 and TRBJ2-6; D is unresolved. The V end was cut by 1 base, the J end by 0 bases, with 7 bases between. This CDR3 has 16 amino acids. Germline CDR1 and CDR2: SEHNR and FQNEAQ (reference sequence). CDR3 nucleotides: TGTGCCAGCAGCTTAGTTATACTCTCTGGGGCCAACGTCCTGACTTTC. It specifies CASSLVILSGANVLTF.

This chain links TRBV20-1 with TRBJ2-7; D possibly corresponds to TRBD1 (6 bases). The germline V gene encodes CDR1 DFQATT and CDR2 SNEGSKA (reference sequence). Trimming removed 6 bases at V and 5 bases at J, with 17 bases between. The CDR3 consists of 13 residues. CDR3 loop: CSARGHGWHEQYF. DNA of the CDR3: TGCAGTGCCCGGGGACACGGGTGGCACGAGCAGTACTTC.

This clonotype showed up just a few times. The CDR3 loop reads CASSLTVKRDTQYF. Written as DNA, the CDR3 is TGTGCCAGCAGCTTAACCGTCAAACGAGATACGCAGTATTTT. The gene calls are TRBV7-2 and TRBJ2-3, with D uncertain. Germline V lookup: CDR1 SGHTA, CDR2 FQGNSA. V gave up 2 bases and J gave up 5 bases, with 11 bases separating them. The CDR3 covers 14 residues.

The rearrangement uses TRBV5-1 and TRBJ2-1; D ambiguous. The CDR3 consists of 17 residues. The V end lost 0 bases, the J end lost 0 bases, and 13 bases lay between the germline ends. Germline V CDR1 and CDR2: SGHRS, YFSETQ. DNA of the CDR3: TGCGCCAGCAGCTTGGGGTTGGCGACTTACTCCTACAATGAGCAGTTCTTC. Amino acids: CASSLGLATYSYNEQFF. The entire variable domain, with the rest obtained from reference TRBV5-1 and TRBJ2-1, is as follows: KAGVTQTPRYLIKTRGQQVTLSCSPISGHRSVSWYQQTPGQGLQFLFEYFSETQRNKGNFPGRFSGRQFSNSRSEMNVSTLELGDSALYLCASSLGLATYSYNEQFFGPGTRLTVL.

CDR3 coding DNA: TGTGCCACCAGCAGAGACGCTCTCTGGGGCTACACCTTC. Amino acid sequence: CATSRDALWGYTF. The V call is TRBV15, the J call TRBJ1-2; D remains ambiguous. Germline V gene sequence: CDR1 LNHNV, CDR2 YYDKDF (reference sequence). CDR3 length: 13 amino acids. Trimming cost V 0 bases and J 8 bases, with 10 bases left between them.

This clonotype was seen a handful of times. The V gene is TRBV15, the J gene TRBJ1-1, with a tentative D call TRBD1 (5 bases). Germline lookup yields CDR1 LNHNV and CDR2 YYDKDF (reference sequence). With 0 bases removed from V and 10 bases from J, the gap between germline ends came to 9 bases. CDR3 length: 12 residues. This CDR3 is CATSRDGQGAFF. Written as DNA, the CDR3 is TGTGCCACCAGCAGAGATGGCCAGGGAGCTTTCTTT.

This clonotype was detected once. The chain combines TRBV9 with TRBJ2-5; TRBD1 aligns across 9 bases. Trimming at V came to 0 bases and at J to 9 bases, leaving 6 bases not matched to a gene. This CDR3 contains 14 residues. CDR1 is SGDLS and CDR2 is YYNGEE in the germline V gene. CDR3 sequence reads: CASSVGGQGLSQYF. CDR3 coding DNA: TGTGCCAGCAGCGTAGGGGGACAGGGATTGTCCCAGTACTTC.

The gene calls are TRBV7-9 and TRBJ2-1; 8 bases match TRBD2. J gave up 8 bases and V 4 bases, and 7 bases lay outside the gene matches. Germline values: CDR1 SEHNR, CDR2 FQNEAQ (reference sequence). The CDR3 covers 14 residues. The CDR3 coding sequence is TGTGCCAGCAGCTGGACTAGCACGGAGGATGAGCAGTTCTTC. It yields the protein CASSWTSTEDEQFF. Variable domain in full (rest from reference TRBV7-9 and TRBJ2-1): DTGVSQNPRHKITKRGQNVTFRCDPISEHNRLYWYRQTLGQGPEFLTYFQNEAQLEKSRLLSDRFSAERPKGSFSTLEIQRTEQGDSAMYLCASSWTSTEDEQFFGPGTRLTVL.

The J gene is TRBJ1-2, the V gene TRBV13; 11 nucleotides line up with TRBD1. The CDR3 covers 14 residues. Looked up from germline, CDR1 is PRHDT and CDR2 is FYEKMQ (reference sequence). With 8 bases clipped from V and 4 bases from J, the junction kept 6 bases outside the gene matches. CDR3 protein: CASERTGGSYGYTF. CDR3 nucleotides: TGTGCCAGCGAAAGGACAGGGGGCAGCTATGGCTACACCTTC.

This chain uses TRBV5-6 with TRBJ2-7, with 7 bases aligning to TRBD1. CDR1 is SGHDT and CDR2 is YYEEEE in the germline V gene. The CDR3 is made up of 18 amino acids. V lost 0 bases to trimming and J lost 1 base; unmatched junction nucleotides: 13. The CDR3: CASSLVKGRGRVSYEQYF. The CDR3, as DNA: TGTGCCAGCAGCTTGGTTAAGGGTAGGGGGCGAGTATCCTACGAGCAGTACTTC.